The subject of this entry is one T cell receptor (beta chain). The antigen remains undetermined. The CDR3 runs 15 residues. The germline V gene encodes CDR1 SGDLS and CDR2 YYNGEE. V lost 0 bases and J lost 2, with 6 bases in between. The record originates from a study of shared clonotypes between healthy human individuals. Study-level information: CD8 memory received one plate per donor, CD8 naive two, CD4 memory three and CD4 naive three.

Study results and limitations: Sequencing depth was predicted to influence how clonotypes are shared among donors.

TCRdb's table, derived via immunoSEQ multiplex PCR, lists solely in-frame clones and lacks some. There are some 1 million clones in the sample; approximately 76% occur only once, and 1.2% to 1.5% lies in the top ten. This receptor was identified in a man between 18 and 29 years old in good health. This chain joins TRBV9 and TRBJ1-6, with TRBD1 as a possible D gene (5 bases). Sequencing used memory CD4+ T cells sorted from blood. The subset here: CD45RA-negative fraction. The CDR3 is CASSVGTPYNSPLHF. In DNA form, the CDR3 reads TGTGCCAGCAGCGTAGGGACACCCTATAATTCACCCCTCCACTTT.